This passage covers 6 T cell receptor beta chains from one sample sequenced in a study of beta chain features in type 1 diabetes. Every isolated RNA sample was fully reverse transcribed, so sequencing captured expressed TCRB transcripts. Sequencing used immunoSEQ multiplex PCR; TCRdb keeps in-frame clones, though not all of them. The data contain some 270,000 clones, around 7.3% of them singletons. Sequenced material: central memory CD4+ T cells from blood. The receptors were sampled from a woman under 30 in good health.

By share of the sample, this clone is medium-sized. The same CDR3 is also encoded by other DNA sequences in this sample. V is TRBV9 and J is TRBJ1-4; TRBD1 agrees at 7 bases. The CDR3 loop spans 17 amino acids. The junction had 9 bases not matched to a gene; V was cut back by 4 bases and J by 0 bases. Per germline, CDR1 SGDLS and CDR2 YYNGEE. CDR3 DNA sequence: TGTGCCAGCAGCCGACAGGGAGGATTTGCAACTAATGAAAAACTGTTTTTT. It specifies CASSRQGGFATNEKLFF.

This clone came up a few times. The chain's CDR3 is CASTRTSGSYEQFF. DNA of the CDR3: TGTGCCAGCACCCGGACTAGCGGGAGCTATGAGCAGTTCTTC. This chain links TRBV11-2 with TRBJ2-1; 13 positions match TRBD2. This CDR3 has 14 amino acids. With V trimmed by 7 bases and J by 8 bases, 5 bases remained unmatched. Germline V gene sequence: CDR1 SGHAT, CDR2 FQNNGV.

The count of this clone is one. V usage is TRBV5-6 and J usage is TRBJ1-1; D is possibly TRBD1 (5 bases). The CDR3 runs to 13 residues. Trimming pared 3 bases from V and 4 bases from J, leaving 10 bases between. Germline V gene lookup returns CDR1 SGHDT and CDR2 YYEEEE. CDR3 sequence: CASSWSQGTEAFF. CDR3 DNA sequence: TGTGCCAGCAGCTGGAGTCAGGGCACTGAAGCTTTCTTT.

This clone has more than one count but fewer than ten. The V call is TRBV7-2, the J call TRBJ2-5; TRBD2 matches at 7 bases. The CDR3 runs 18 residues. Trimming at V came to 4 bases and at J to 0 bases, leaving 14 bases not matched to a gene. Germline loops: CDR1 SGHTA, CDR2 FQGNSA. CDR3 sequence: CASSSRRGSGTYQETQYF. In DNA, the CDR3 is TGTGCCAGCAGCTCAAGGAGAGGGAGCGGGACGTACCAAGAGACCCAGTACTTC.

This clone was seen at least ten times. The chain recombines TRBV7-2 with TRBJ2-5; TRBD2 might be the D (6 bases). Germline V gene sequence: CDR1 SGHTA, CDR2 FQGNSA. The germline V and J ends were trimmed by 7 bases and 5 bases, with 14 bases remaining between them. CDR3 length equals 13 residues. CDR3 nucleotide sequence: TGTGCCAGCACCCCGGGGGAATGGGAGACCCAGTACTTC. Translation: CASTPGEWETQYF.

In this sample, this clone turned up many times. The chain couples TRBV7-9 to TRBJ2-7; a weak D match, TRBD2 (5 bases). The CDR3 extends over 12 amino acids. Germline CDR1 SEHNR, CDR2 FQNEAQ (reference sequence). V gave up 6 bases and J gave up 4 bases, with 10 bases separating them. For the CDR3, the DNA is TGTGCCAGCAGTTTCGGGGAGTACGAGCAGTACTTC. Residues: CASSFGEYEQYF.